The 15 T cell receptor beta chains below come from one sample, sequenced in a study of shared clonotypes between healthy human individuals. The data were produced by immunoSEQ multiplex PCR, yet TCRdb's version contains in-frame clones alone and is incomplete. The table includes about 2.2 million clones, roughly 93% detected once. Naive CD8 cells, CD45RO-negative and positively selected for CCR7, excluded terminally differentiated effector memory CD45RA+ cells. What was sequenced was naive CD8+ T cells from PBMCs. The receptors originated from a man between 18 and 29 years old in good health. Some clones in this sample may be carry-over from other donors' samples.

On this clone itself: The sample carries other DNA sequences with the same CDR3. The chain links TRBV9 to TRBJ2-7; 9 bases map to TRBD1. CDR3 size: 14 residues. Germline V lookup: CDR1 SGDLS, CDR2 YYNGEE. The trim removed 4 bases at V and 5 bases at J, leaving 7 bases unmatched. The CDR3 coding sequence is TGTGCCAGCAGCCTAGAAGGACAGGGGAACGAGCAGTACTTC. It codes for CASSLEGQGNEQYF.

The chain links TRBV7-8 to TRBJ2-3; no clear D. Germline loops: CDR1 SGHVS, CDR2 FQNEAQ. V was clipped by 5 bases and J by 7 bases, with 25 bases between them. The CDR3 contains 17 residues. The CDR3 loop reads CASSPTLGPPTFYTQYF. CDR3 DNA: TGTGCCAGCAGCCCAACCCTAGGACCACCCACTTTTTATACGCAGTATTTT.

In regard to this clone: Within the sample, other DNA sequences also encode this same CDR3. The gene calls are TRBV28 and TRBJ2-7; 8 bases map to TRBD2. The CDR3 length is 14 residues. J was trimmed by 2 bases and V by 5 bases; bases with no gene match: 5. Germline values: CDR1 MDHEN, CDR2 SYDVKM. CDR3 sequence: CASSPGGEAYEQYF. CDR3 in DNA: TGTGCCAGCAGTCCGGGGGGGGAGGCCTACGAGCAGTACTTC.

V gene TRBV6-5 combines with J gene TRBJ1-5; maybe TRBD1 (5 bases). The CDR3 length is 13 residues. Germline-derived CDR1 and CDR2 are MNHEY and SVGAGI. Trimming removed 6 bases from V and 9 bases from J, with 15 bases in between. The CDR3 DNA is TGTGCCAGCAGCCCCGGGGGAGTAGGGCCCCAGCATTTT. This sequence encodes CASSPGGVGPQHF.

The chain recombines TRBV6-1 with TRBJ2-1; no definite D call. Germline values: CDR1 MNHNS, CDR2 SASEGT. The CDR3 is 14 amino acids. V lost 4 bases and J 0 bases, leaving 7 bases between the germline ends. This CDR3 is CASSGLDSYNEQFF. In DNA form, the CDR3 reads TGTGCCAGCAGTGGACTTGACTCCTACAATGAGCAGTTCTTC.

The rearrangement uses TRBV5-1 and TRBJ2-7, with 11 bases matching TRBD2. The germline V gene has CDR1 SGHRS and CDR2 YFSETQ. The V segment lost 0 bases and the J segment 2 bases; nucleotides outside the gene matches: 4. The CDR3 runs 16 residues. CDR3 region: CASSLGLAGSTYEQYF. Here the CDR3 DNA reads TGCGCCAGCAGCTTGGGACTAGCGGGATCCACCTACGAGCAGTACTTC.

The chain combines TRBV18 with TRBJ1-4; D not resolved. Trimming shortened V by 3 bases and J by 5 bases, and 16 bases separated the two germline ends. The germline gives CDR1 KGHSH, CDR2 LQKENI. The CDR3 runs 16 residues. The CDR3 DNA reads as TGTGCCAGCTCACCTGGAAGTGGAATTCGAAATGAAAAACTGTTTTTT. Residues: CASSPGSGIRNEKLFF.

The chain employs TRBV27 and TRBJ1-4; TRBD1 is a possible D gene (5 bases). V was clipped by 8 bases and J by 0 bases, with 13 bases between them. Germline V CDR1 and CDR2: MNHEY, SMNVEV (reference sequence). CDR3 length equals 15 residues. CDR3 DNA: TGTGCCAGCGGCACCCAGGGAGCAACTAATGAAAAACTGTTTTTT. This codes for CASGTQGATNEKLFF.

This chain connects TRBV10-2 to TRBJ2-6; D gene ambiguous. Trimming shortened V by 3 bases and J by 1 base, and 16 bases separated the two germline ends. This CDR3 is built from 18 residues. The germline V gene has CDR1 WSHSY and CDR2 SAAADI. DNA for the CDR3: TGCGCCAGCAGTGAAAAGACATCTATCCTTTCTGGGGCCAACGTCCTGACTTTC. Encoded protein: CASSEKTSILSGANVLTF.

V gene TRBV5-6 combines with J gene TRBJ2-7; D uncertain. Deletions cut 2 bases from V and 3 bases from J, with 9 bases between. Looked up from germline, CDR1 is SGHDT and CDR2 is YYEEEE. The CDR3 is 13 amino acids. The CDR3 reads CASSLNRHYEQYF. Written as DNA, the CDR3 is TGTGCCAGCAGCTTAAACCGCCACTACGAGCAGTACTTC. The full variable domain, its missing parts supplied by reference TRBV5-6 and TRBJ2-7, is DAGVTQSPTHLIKTRGQQVTLRCSPKSGHDTVSWYQQALGQGPQFIFQYYEEEERQRGNFPDRFSGHQFPNYSSELNVNALLLGDSALYLCASSLNRHYEQYFGPGTRLTVT.

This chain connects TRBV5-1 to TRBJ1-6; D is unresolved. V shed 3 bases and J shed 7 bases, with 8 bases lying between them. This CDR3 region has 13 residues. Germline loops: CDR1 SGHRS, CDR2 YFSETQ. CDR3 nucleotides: TGCGCCAGCAGCTATTCCTCCAATTCACCCCTCCACTTT. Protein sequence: CASSYSSNSPLHF.

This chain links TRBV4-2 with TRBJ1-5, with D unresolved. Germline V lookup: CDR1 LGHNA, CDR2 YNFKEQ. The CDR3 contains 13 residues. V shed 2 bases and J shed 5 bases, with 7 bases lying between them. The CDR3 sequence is CASSQLLDQPQHF. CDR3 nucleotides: TGTGCCAGCAGCCAACTTCTTGATCAGCCCCAGCATTTT.

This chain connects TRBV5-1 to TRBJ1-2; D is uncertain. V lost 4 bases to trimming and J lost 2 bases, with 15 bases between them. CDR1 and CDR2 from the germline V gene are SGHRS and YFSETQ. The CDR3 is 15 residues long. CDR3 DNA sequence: TGCGCCAGCAGCAGGTTCTACCCCTCGAACTATGGCTACACCTTC. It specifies CASSRFYPSNYGYTF.

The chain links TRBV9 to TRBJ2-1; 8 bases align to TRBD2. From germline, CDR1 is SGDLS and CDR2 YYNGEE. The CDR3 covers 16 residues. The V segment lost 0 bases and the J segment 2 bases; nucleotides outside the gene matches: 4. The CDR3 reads CASSVVGLATYNEQFF. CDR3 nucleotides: TGTGCCAGCAGCGTAGTAGGACTAGCCACCTACAATGAGCAGTTCTTC.

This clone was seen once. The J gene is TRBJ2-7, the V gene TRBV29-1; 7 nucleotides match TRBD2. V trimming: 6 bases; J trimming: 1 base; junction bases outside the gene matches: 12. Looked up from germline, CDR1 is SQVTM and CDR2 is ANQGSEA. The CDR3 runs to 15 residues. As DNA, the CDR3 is TGCAGCGTCCGGGGGGTTGGCGGAATGTCCTACGAGCAGTACTTC. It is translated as CSVRGVGGMSYEQYF.